This T cell receptor (beta chain) was recorded in a study of blood T cells in healthy people across ages. Whole-study results and caveats: Older age went with lower TCR beta diversity per million T cells, in a roughly linear way.

Sample-barcoded 5' priming and a J-beta primer mix drove a second PCR of roughly 6 to 12 cycles. TCRdb processed the 5' RACE reads anew with MiXCR; each CDR3 protein has one entry. The sample carries 1 million or so distinct CDR3 sequences, approximately 26% recorded once. Notes on this clonotype: The antigen remains undetermined.

V was trimmed by 2 bases and J by 0 bases, leaving 12 bases between them. The CDR3 totals 16 residues. From germline, CDR1 is SGHTA and CDR2 FQGNSA. Total RNA, at least 5 micrograms per sample, was extracted from PBMCs. The same sample was also studied in work on T cells of mothers and their children.

The chain is built from TRBV7-2 and TRBJ2-3; either TRBD1 or TRBD2 may fit D (5 bases each). This receptor was obtained from a girl under 10 years old in good health. The source material was blood. CDR3 region: CASSLLGDASTDTQYF. The DNA for the CDR3 is TGTGCCAGCAGCTTATTGGGGGATGCTAGCACAGATACGCAGTATTTT.